This T cell receptor beta chain stems from a study of blood T cell repertoires in COVID-19. Background on the study: Acute and convalescent COVID-19 specimens originated in the United States, Italy and Spain. Sample material is recorded as cDNA or gDNA derived from T cells, B-cell-depleted T cells, or PBMCs.

In the authors' methods: Cell counts per sample came from amplifying reference gene primers. The protocol was immunoSEQ multiplex PCR, while the TCRdb copy is restricted to in-frame clones and leaves out a portion. D and trimming were read from the DNA, whereas the V and J calls and clone size are those reported in that table. The table records fewer than 250,000 clones, 84% of them present only once. This clone was detected once. J gave up 4 bases and V 4 bases, and 9 bases lay outside the gene matches. Germline CDR1 reads LGHDT; CDR2 reads YNNKEL (reference sequence). The CDR3 extends over 15 amino acids.

The sequenced sample was peripheral blood. The TCR sequence derives from a woman older than 75 with COVID-19, enrolled during active disease. V usage is TRBV3-1 (or the pseudogene TRBV3-2) and J usage is TRBJ2-5, with TRBD2 matching 7 bases. The CDR3 spells CASSLGQGGTETQYF. The DNA of the CDR3 is TGTGCCAGCAGCCTGGGTCAGGGAGGGACAGAGACCCAGTACTTC.